A single sample gave rise to the 9 T cell receptor beta chains below, sequenced in a study of shared clonotypes between healthy human individuals. Produced via immunoSEQ multiplex PCR; TCRdb's table is partial and in-frame only. This table holds around 2,000,000 clones, 85% to 95% found once. The sequencing sample was made of naive CD4+ T cells sorted from blood. Subset of the sample: CD45RA+ positively selected. The receptors originated from a man aged 18 to 29 in good health.

This chain joins TRBV7-8 and TRBJ1-1; D perhaps matches TRBD1 (6 bases). CDR3 length: 14 amino acids. Trimming cost V 4 bases and J 5 bases, with 14 bases left between them. Germline CDR1 SGHVS, CDR2 FQNEAQ. The CDR3 spells CASSSDGGRTEAFF. CDR3 DNA: TGTGCCAGCAGCTCCGACGGGGGGCGGACTGAAGCTTTCTTT.

This chain links TRBV30 with TRBJ2-6; TRBD2 might be the D (5 bases). The CDR3 runs 18 residues. The V end was cut by 2 bases, the J end by 1 base, with 18 bases between. Germline loops: CDR1 GTSNPN, CDR2 SVGIG (reference sequence). CDR3 region: CAWSPGKVSLSGANVLTF. For the CDR3, the DNA is TGTGCCTGGAGTCCCGGGAAGGTTAGCCTTTCTGGGGCCAACGTCCTGACTTTC.

The chain uses TRBV2 and TRBJ1-6; D possibly corresponds to TRBD1 (5 bases). Trimming cost V 5 bases and J 15 bases, with 20 bases left between them. CDR1 is SNHLY, CDR2 FYNNEI, per germline. CDR3 length: 14 amino acids. CDR3 amino acids: CASSRTPSSQGLHF. The CDR3 DNA follows: TGTGCCAGCAGTCGGACACCTTCTTCTCAGGGCCTCCACTTT.

A note on this clone: The sample holds other DNA sequences that translate to the same CDR3. J is TRBJ1-2 and V is TRBV6-1, with unresolved D. The germline V and J ends were trimmed by 3 bases and 4 bases, with 6 bases remaining between them. This CDR3 contains 12 residues. From germline, CDR1 is MNHNS and CDR2 SASEGT. As DNA, the CDR3 is TGTGCCAGCAGTGAGGCAGGCTATGGCTACACCTTC. It specifies CASSEAGYGYTF.

The V call is TRBV4-3, the J call TRBJ1-1; a possible D gene is TRBD1 (5 bases). CDR1 is LGHNA and CDR2 is YSLEER in the germline V gene. The CDR3 is 14 amino acids. Trimming cost V 4 bases and J 0 bases, with 9 bases left between them. CDR3 residues: CASSLGDLNTEAFF. CDR3 nucleotides: TGCGCCAGCAGCCTCGGGGACCTGAACACTGAAGCTTTCTTT.

This rearrangement joins TRBV10-3 to TRBJ1-2; 11 bases match TRBD1. The CDR3 is 15 amino acids. Per the germline V gene, CDR1 is ENHRY and CDR2 is SYGVKD. Unmatched junction bases numbered 7, after V lost 6 bases and J lost 4 bases. This CDR3 reads CAIRDGTGGSYGYTF. DNA of the CDR3: TGTGCCATCAGAGATGGGACAGGGGGGAGCTATGGCTACACCTTC.

J is TRBJ1-2 and V is TRBV30, with a possible D match to TRBD1 (5 bases). The CDR3 totals 14 residues. Trimming stripped 0 bases from V and 2 bases from J, with 10 bases between. In germline, CDR1 is GTSNPN, CDR2 SVGIG (reference sequence). The CDR3 DNA reads as TGTGCCTGGAGTGTGGTGAGGGGCAACTATGGCTACACCTTC. It encodes CAWSVVRGNYGYTF.

This chain links TRBV11-2 with TRBJ2-1, with 7 bases aligning to TRBD2. The CDR3 is made up of 16 amino acids. V gave up 1 base and J gave up 4 bases; unmatched junction bases: 7. In germline, CDR1 is SGHAT, CDR2 FQNNGV. The CDR3 is CASSLVGAGIYNEQFF. CDR3 sequence (DNA): TGTGCCAGCAGCTTAGTAGGAGCGGGGATATACAATGAGCAGTTCTTC. Complete variable domain (other parts from reference TRBV11-2 and TRBJ2-1): EAGVAQSPRYKIIEKRQSVAFWCNPISGHATLYWYQQILGQGPKLLIQFQNNGVVDDSQLPKDRFSAERLKGVDSTLKIQPAKLEDSAVYLCASSLVGAGIYNEQFFGPGTRLTVL.

The rearrangement links TRBV29-1 to TRBJ2-3; the D is unclear. The germline V gene encodes CDR1 SQVTM and CDR2 ANQGSEA. This CDR3 is 15 amino acids long. Trimming stripped 7 bases from V and 2 bases from J, with 19 bases between. The CDR3 loop reads CSAASPVEVTDTQYF. The CDR3, as DNA: TGCAGCGCTGCATCCCCTGTCGAGGTCACAGATACGCAGTATTTT.